A single sample is the source of the 25 T cell receptor beta chains below, sequenced in a study of T cell changes during pregnancy in multiple sclerosis. Method: immunoSEQ multiplex PCR; TCRdb's copy keeps in-frame clones and lacks some. The data show more than 40,000 clones, 94% seen once. The specimen comprised CD4+ T cells from peripheral blood mononuclear cells, sampled in the second trimester of pregnancy. These TCRs come from a female donor with multiple sclerosis, enrolled in a pregnancy study.

This clone was detected only once. The chain links TRBV2 to TRBJ1-1; D is perhaps TRBD1 (6 bases). The CDR3 consists of 13 residues. V was trimmed by 9 bases and J by 0 bases, leaving 11 bases between them. Germline V gene sequence: CDR1 SNHLY, CDR2 FYNNEI. CDR3 amino acids: CARTGDLNTEAFF. As DNA, the CDR3 is TGTGCCAGGACAGGAGATCTGAACACTGAAGCTTTCTTT.

The rearrangement links TRBV28 to TRBJ2-6; weak D call: TRBD1 (5 bases). CDR1 and CDR2 (germline): MDHEN, SYDVKM. The CDR3 spans 15 residues. V was shortened by 6 bases and J by 0 bases, with 9 bases between the two germline ends. The DNA for the CDR3 is TGTGCCAGCAGATCGGACATCTCTGGGGCCAACGTCCTGACTTTC. Translated, it gives CASRSDISGANVLTF.

The genes are TRBV7-8 and TRBJ1-5; the D is unclear. Germline CDR1 reads SGHVS; CDR2 reads FQNEAQ. The length of the CDR3 is 13 residues. V was cut by 3 bases and J by 4 bases, with 7 bases left in between. The CDR3 loop is CASSFGRNQPQHF. In DNA form, the CDR3 reads TGTGCCAGCAGCTTCGGCAGGAATCAGCCCCAGCATTTT.

The V and J genes are TRBV7-3 and TRBJ2-7; 7 bases align to TRBD2. Germline assignment: CDR1 SGHTA and CDR2 FQGTGA. CDR3 length: 10 residues. V was clipped by 9 bases and J by 5 bases; unmatched bases: 1. The CDR3 sequence is CARGGDEQYF. In nucleotides, the CDR3 is TGTGCCAGGGGGGGGGACGAGCAGTACTTC.

V usage is TRBV7-2 and J usage is TRBJ1-6; TRBD1 agrees at 8 bases. This CDR3 has 17 amino acids. V gave up 0 bases and J gave up 11 bases; unmatched junction bases: 12. Germline V lookup: CDR1 SGHTA, CDR2 FQGNSA. The chain's CDR3 is CASSLAGGQGAQTPLHF. In nucleotides, the CDR3 is TGTGCCAGCAGCTTAGCGGGTGGGCAGGGGGCGCAGACACCCCTCCACTTT.

CDR3 sequence: CASSQDGLTGELFF. The CDR3, as DNA: TGTGCCAGCAGCCAAGATGGGCTTACCGGGGAGCTGTTTTTT. The chain joins TRBV4-2 to TRBJ2-2; unclear D gene. CDR1 is LGHNA and CDR2 is YNFKEQ in the germline V gene. V lost 0 bases to trimming and J lost 5 bases, with 7 bases between them. The CDR3 consists of 14 residues.

With regard to this clone: The sample contains more than one DNA sequence encoding this CDR3. The J gene is TRBJ2-7, the V gene TRBV7-8; 7 bases map to TRBD2. Per the germline V gene, CDR1 is SGHVS and CDR2 is FQNEAQ. The ends lost 4 bases at V and 1 base at J; junction bases unmatched: 7. This CDR3 contains 15 residues. CDR3 amino acids: CASSSIWGGSYEQYF. CDR3 nucleotides: TGTGCCAGCAGCTCAATCTGGGGGGGGTCCTACGAGCAGTACTTC.

This chain connects TRBV2 to TRBJ1-6; D is undetermined. Trimming stripped 6 bases from V and 0 bases from J, with 9 bases between. Looked up from germline, CDR1 is SNHLY and CDR2 is FYNNEI. The CDR3 loop spans 15 amino acids. CDR3 bases: TGTGCCAGCAGCCTCCAGGACTCCTATAATTCACCCCTCCACTTT. Translating it yields CASSLQDSYNSPLHF.

CDR3 DNA: TGTGCCAGCAGCCAGACTAGCGGGCTCCTGAATGAGCAGTTCTTC. Translation: CASSQTSGLLNEQFF. The chain carries TRBV7-3 and TRBJ2-1; the match to TRBD2 covers 10 bases. The CDR3 extends over 15 amino acids. Looked up from germline, CDR1 is SGHTA and CDR2 is FQGTGA. The J segment lost 7 bases and the V segment lost 5 bases, leaving 8 bases of the junction unmatched.

The chain combines TRBV10-3 with TRBJ1-4, with D perhaps TRBD1 (5 bases). V was clipped by 4 bases and J by 8 bases, with 11 bases between them. There are 13 residues in the CDR3. CDR1 ENHRY and CDR2 SYGVKD come from the germline V gene. The CDR3 bases are TGTGCCATCAGTGGTACCACAGGCGAAAAACTGTTTTTT. Its translation: CAISGTTGEKLFF.

J is TRBJ1-1 and V is TRBV9; possibly TRBD1 for D (6 bases). With 0 bases removed from V and 2 bases from J, the gap between germline ends came to 11 bases. Germline V gives CDR1 SGDLS, CDR2 YYNGEE. The CDR3 spans 15 residues. The CDR3 nucleotides are TGTGCCAGCAGCGTAGGCGGACAGCTAAACACTGAAGCTTTCTTT. Translating gives CASSVGGQLNTEAFF.

CDR3 in DNA: TGTGCCAGCAGTACGAGCGGGGGGGCCGGCGATACGCAGTATTTT. It specifies CASSTSGGAGDTQYF. The chain is built from TRBV7-9 and TRBJ2-3, with TRBD2 matching over 10 bases. The V and J ends lost 6 bases and 6 bases, in that order; junction bases with no gene match: 9. The CDR3 contains 15 residues. Germline lookup yields CDR1 SEHNR and CDR2 FQNEAQ (reference sequence).

The chain carries TRBV9 and TRBJ2-1, with D tentatively TRBD2 (6 bases). The CDR3 loop spans 15 amino acids. Germline CDR1 SGDLS, CDR2 YYNGEE. Trimming left V 0 bases short and J 2 bases short, with 9 bases between. The CDR3 here is CASSVGGDAYNEQFF. The DNA of the CDR3 is TGTGCCAGCAGCGTAGGGGGGGACGCCTACAATGAGCAGTTCTTC.

The V and J genes are TRBV5-6 and TRBJ1-1; D may be TRBD1 (5 bases). V dropped 2 bases and J dropped 1 base, with 18 bases sitting between them. Germline V gene data show CDR1 as SGHDT and CDR2 as YYEEEE. The CDR3 contains 17 residues. CDR3 in amino acids: CASSLTGRGYPNTEAFF. DNA of the CDR3: TGTGCCAGCAGCTTAACGGGCCGGGGGTATCCGAACACTGAAGCTTTCTTT.

The chain joins TRBV2 to TRBJ2-6; 7 bases are shared with TRBD1. V shed 7 bases, J shed 2 bases, and the junction held 11 bases outside the gene matches. The CDR3 runs to 17 residues. Looked up from germline, CDR1 is SNHLY and CDR2 is FYNNEI. CDR3 DNA sequence: TGTGCCAGCACCTTCGACAGGGTACTAACTGGGGCCAACGTCCTGACTTTC. Translation: CASTFDRVLTGANVLTF.

This rearrangement joins TRBV12-5 to TRBJ1-5; possibly TRBD1 for D (5 bases). V was pared by 4 bases and J by 7 bases, with 11 bases between. CDR1 and CDR2 from the germline V gene are LGHNT and FRNRAP. This CDR3 is 13 amino acids long. The CDR3 nucleotides read TGTGCTAGTGGTTGGGGCGAGTCACAGCCCCAGCATTTT. This codes for CASGWGESQPQHF.

This clone appeared once. The genes are TRBV5-1 and TRBJ2-2, with D perhaps matching TRBD1 (6 bases). Germline-derived CDR1 and CDR2 are SGHRS and YFSETQ. CDR3 length equals 14 residues. Trimming took 4 bases from V and 3 from J, leaving 10 bases between them. The CDR3 region is CASSPRTDTGELFF. DNA of the CDR3: TGCGCCAGCAGCCCGCGGACAGACACCGGGGAGCTGTTTTTT.

This clone was observed once. The V and J genes are TRBV29-1 and TRBJ1-2; tentatively, D is TRBD1 (5 bases). Trimming removed 3 bases from V and 1 base from J, with 15 bases in between. This CDR3 contains 15 residues. CDR1 is SQVTM, CDR2 ANQGSEA, per germline. The CDR3 DNA reads as TGCAGCGTTGATCTTGTGGGGCGGTTTAACTATGGCTACACCTTC. Translating it yields CSVDLVGRFNYGYTF.

The genes are TRBV11-2 and TRBJ1-2; 7 nucleotides agree with TRBD1. Per germline, CDR1 SGHAT and CDR2 FQNNGV. J was trimmed by 3 bases and V by 5 bases; bases with no gene match: 3. The CDR3 length is 13 residues. DNA of the CDR3: TGTGCCAGCAGCGTCGACAGGGACTATGGCTACACCTTC. It translates to CASSVDRDYGYTF.

This chain joins TRBV21-1 and TRBJ2-1; the table's D call, TRBD2, was not checked against the DNA. TRBV21-1 is a listed pseudogene. The CDR3 is made up of 16 amino acids. CDR3 coding DNA: TGTGCCAGCAGCAAAGTAACAGCGGGGGTATACAATGAGCAGTTCTTC. Translation: CASSKVTAGVYNEQFF.

V usage is TRBV5-6 and J usage is TRBJ2-7; D gene ambiguous. CDR1 and CDR2 from the germline V gene are SGHDT and YYEEEE. The CDR3 length is 10 residues. Trimming took off 7 bases at V and 0 bases at J, with 2 bases between the two ends. The CDR3 spells CASRSYEQYF. The CDR3 DNA reads as TGTGCCAGCCGCTCCTACGAGCAGTACTTC.

The rearrangement links TRBV6-1 to TRBJ1-2; D might be TRBD1 (6 bases). CDR1 and CDR2 from the germline V gene are MNHNS and SASEGT. The length of the CDR3 is 16 residues. V gave up 1 base and J gave up 2 bases, with 14 bases separating them. The CDR3 region is CASSEEGVGRNYGYTF. CDR3 nucleotide sequence: TGTGCCAGCAGTGAAGAGGGGGTTGGCAGGAACTATGGCTACACCTTC.

V and J are TRBV5-4 and TRBJ1-3; D is perhaps TRBD1 (5 bases). Trimming took 0 bases from V and 8 from J, leaving 12 bases between them. In germline, CDR1 is SGHNT, CDR2 YYREEE (reference sequence). This CDR3 spans 14 amino acids. CDR3 bases: TGTGCCAGCAGCTTGGCCGTCAGGGAGGACACCATATATTTT. It codes for CASSLAVREDTIYF.

This chain joins TRBV7-9 and TRBJ1-6; D remains ambiguous. V was trimmed by 1 base and J by 7 bases, leaving 14 bases between them. CDR1 SEHNR and CDR2 FQNEAQ come from the germline V gene (reference sequence). The CDR3 totals 16 residues. The CDR3 reads CASSLEGSRRNSPLHF. In DNA, the CDR3 is TGTGCCAGCAGCTTAGAAGGGAGTAGGAGGAATTCACCCCTCCACTTT.

V is TRBV2 and J is TRBJ2-2, with 12 bases identical to TRBD2. Germline V gene sequence: CDR1 SNHLY, CDR2 FYNNEI. With V trimmed by 7 bases and J by 3 bases, 6 bases remained unmatched. The CDR3 consists of 16 residues. CDR3: CASKTSGGYHTGELFF. The CDR3 DNA reads as TGTGCCAGCAAGACTAGCGGGGGATACCACACCGGGGAGCTGTTTTTT.